This T cell receptor beta chain appears in the sequencing data of a study of CD8 T cells in Susac syndrome. An amount of RNA that ranged from about 0.45 to 1 ug was reverse transcribed with random hexamers. The authors amplified TCR beta CDR3 across 54 Vbeta and 13 Jbeta using immunoSEQ multiplex PCR. Using its own MiXCR run on the immunoSEQ multiplex PCR reads, TCRdb lists one record per CDR3 protein. Of about 200,000 distinct CDR3 sequences in the sample, 85% to 95% were seen once. This clonotype came up once. The patients serving as multiple sclerosis controls were treatment-naive. They had stable or active relapsing-remitting disease and fulfilled revised McDonald criteria. Germline assignment: CDR1 LGHDT and CDR2 YNNKEL (reference sequence). Trimming took off 4 bases at V and 1 base at J, with 11 bases between the two ends. This CDR3 is 16 amino acids long.

V and J are TRBV3-1 and TRBJ2-6; D call uncertain. This clonotype was sampled from a human donor with multiple sclerosis. The sequenced sample consisted of CD4+ T cells from PBMCs. The CDR3 spells CASSPNSESGANVLTF. As DNA, the CDR3 is TGTGCCAGCAGCCCCAACAGTGAATCTGGGGCCAACGTCCTGACTTTC.